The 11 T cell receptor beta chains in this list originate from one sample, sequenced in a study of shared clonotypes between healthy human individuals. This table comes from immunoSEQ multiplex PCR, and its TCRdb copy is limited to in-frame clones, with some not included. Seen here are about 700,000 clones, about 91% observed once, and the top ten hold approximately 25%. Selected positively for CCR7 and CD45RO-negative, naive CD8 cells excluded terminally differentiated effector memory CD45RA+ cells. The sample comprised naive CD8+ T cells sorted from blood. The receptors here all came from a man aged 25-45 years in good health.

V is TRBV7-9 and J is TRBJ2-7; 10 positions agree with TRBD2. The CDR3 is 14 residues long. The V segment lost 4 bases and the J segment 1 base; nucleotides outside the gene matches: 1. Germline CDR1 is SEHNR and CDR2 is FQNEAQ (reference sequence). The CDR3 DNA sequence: TGTGCCAGCAGCTGGACTAGCGGTTCCTACGAGCAGTACTTC. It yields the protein CASSWTSGSYEQYF.

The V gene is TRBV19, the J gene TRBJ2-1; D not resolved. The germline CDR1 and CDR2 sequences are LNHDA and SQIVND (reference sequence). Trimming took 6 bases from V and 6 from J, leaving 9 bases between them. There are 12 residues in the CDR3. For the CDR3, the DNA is TGTGCCAGTAGCGCACCAGGCAATGAGCAGTTCTTC. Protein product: CASSAPGNEQFF.

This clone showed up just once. CDR3 region: CASSPNAGKVKGNEQFF. For the CDR3, the DNA is TGTGCCAGCAGCCCTAACGCGGGGAAAGTAAAGGGTAATGAGCAGTTCTTC. The chain recombines TRBV7-8 with TRBJ2-1; D is perhaps TRBD2 (6 bases). Trimming took off 5 bases at V and 7 bases at J, with 24 bases between the two ends. Germline CDR1 and CDR2: SGHVS and FQNEAQ. There are 17 residues in the CDR3. Full variable domain (rest looked up from reference TRBV7-8 and TRBJ2-1): GAGVSQSPRYKVAKRGQDVALRCDPISGHVSLFWYQQALGQGPEFLTYFQNEAQLDKSGLPSDRFFAERPEGSVSTLKIQRTQQEDSAVYLCASSPNAGKVKGNEQFFGPGTRLTVL.

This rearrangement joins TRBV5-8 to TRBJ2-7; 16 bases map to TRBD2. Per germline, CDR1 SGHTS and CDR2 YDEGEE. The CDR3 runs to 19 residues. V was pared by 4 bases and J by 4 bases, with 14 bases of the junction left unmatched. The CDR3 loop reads CASSGEEGTSGRAKYEQYF. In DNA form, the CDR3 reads TGTGCCAGCAGCGGAGAGGAAGGGACTAGCGGGAGGGCCAAATACGAGCAGTACTTC.

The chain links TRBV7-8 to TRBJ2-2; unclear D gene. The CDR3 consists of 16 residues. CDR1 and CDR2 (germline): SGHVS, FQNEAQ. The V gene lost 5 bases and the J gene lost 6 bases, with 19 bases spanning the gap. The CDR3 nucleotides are TGTGCCAGCAGCGACCGGCACGTCCCCACCGCCGGGGAGCTGTTTTTT. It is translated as CASSDRHVPTAGELFF.

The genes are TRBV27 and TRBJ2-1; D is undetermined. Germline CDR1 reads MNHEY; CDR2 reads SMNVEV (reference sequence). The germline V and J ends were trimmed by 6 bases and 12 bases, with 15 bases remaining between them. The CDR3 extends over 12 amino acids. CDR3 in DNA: TGTGCCAGCAGCGATTCCGCTATGGGGCAGTTCTTC. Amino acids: CASSDSAMGQFF.

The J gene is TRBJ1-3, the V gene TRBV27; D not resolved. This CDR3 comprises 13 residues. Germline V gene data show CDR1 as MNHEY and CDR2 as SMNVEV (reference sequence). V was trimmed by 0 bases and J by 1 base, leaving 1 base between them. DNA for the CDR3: TGTGCCAGCAGTTTATCGTCTGGAAACACCATATATTTT. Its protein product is CASSLSSGNTIYF.

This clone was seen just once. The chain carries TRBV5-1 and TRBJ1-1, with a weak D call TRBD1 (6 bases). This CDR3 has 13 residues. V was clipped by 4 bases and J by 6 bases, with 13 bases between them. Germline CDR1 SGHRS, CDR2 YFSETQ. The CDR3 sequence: CASSTTGIPEAFF. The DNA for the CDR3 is TGCGCCAGCAGCACCACAGGGATACCTGAAGCTTTCTTT.

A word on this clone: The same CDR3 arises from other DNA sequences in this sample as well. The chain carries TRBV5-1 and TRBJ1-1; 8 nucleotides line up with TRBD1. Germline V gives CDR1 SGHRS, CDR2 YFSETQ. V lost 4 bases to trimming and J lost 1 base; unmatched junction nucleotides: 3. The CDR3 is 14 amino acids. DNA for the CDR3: TGCGCCAGCAGCACGGGGACAGGGAACACTGAAGCTTTCTTT. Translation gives CASSTGTGNTEAFF.

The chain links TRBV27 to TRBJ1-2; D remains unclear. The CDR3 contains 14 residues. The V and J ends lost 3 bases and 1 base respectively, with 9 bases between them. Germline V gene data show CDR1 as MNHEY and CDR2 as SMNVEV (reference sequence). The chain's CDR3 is CASSFGRSNYGYTF. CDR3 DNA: TGTGCCAGCAGTTTCGGACGGAGTAACTATGGCTACACCTTC.

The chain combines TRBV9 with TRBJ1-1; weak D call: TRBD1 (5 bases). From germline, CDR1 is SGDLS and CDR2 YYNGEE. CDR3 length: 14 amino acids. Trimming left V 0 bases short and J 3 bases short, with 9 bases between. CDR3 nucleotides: TGTGCCAGCAGCGTAGGGGGGGAGGACACTGAAGCTTTCTTT. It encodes CASSVGGEDTEAFF.